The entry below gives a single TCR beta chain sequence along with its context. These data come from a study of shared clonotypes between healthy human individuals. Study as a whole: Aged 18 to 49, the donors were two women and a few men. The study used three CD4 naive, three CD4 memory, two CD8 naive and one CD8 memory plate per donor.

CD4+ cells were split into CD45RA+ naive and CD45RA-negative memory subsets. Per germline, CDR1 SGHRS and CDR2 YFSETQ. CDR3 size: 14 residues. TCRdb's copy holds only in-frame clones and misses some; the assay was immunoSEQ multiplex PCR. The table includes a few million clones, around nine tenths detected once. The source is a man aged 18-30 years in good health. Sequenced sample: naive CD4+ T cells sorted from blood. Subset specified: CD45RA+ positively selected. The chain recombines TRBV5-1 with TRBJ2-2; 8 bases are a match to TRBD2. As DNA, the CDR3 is TGCGCGGGGCGCCAGGGACTAGTAGCCGGGGAGCTGTTTTTT. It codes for CAGRQGLVAGELFF.